This TCR beta chain was observed in a study of a mutant IDH1 vaccine in newly diagnosed glioma. Study context: Previous treatment comprised radiotherapy, temozolomide, or both, mostly both.

As for this clone: Its antigen is not known.

Findings of the study overall: Patients mounted vaccine-induced immune responses in roughly 93% of cases.

Time point of the sample: week 5, during vaccination. What each vaccine dose contained was 300 ug of mutant IDH1 20-mer peptide, accompanied by topical imiquimod. New WHO grade 3 or 4 IDH1-mutant, ATRX-lost astrocytomas were present in all donors. Clones were read by immunoSEQ multiplex PCR, and TCRdb kept only the in-frame ones, dropping some. This sample has fewer than 70,000 clones, with 90% found just once. This sequence originates from a woman in her thirties or forties with glioma. Sequenced material: PBMCs, taken from a glioma patient whose treatment included an IDH1 peptide vaccine.

This chain's CDR3 is CAWGSGSYSPLHF. CDR3 nucleotide sequence: TGTGCCTGGGGTTCGGGTTCATATTCACCCCTCCACTTT. V usage is TRBV30 and J usage is TRBJ1-6; D unresolved. From germline, CDR1 is GTSNPN and CDR2 SVGIG (reference sequence). The V end was cut by 5 bases, the J end by 8 bases, with 13 bases between. CDR3 length equals 13 residues.